Following are 32 T cell receptor beta chains from one sample sequenced in a study of blood T cell repertoires in COVID-19. Only in-frame clones appear in the TCRdb table, and some are missing; sequencing was by immunoSEQ multiplex PCR. The data contain approximately 260,000 clones, about 90% of them seen just once; the ten biggest clones take up 3% to 4.5%. The sample comprised peripheral blood. These receptors all stem from a woman aged 40 to 50 with acute or convalescent COVID-19.

V and J are TRBV10-2 and TRBJ1-2, with D perhaps matching TRBD1 (5 bases). With 6 bases removed from V and 0 bases from J, the gap between germline ends came to 11 bases. The CDR3 extends over 14 amino acids. From germline, CDR1 is WSHSY and CDR2 SAAADI. The CDR3 nucleotides read TGCGCCAGCAGACCAGAACAGGCTAACTATGGCTACACCTTC. Amino acid sequence: CASRPEQANYGYTF.

V gene TRBV3-1 (or the pseudogene TRBV3-2) combines with J gene TRBJ2-5, with TRBD2 matching 8 bases. Germline CDR1 is LGHDT and CDR2 is YNNKEL (reference sequence). The CDR3 sequence is 16 residues long. The ends lost 0 bases at V and 2 bases at J; junction bases unmatched: 5. CDR3 coding DNA: TGTGCCAGCAGCCAAGATCGGGGGGGGTCTCAAGAGACCCAGTACTTC. Encoded protein: CASSQDRGGSQETQYF.

The gene calls are TRBV15 and TRBJ1-1, with 12 bases lining up with TRBD1. With 3 bases clipped from V and 7 bases from J, the junction kept 9 bases outside the gene matches. Germline values: CDR1 LNHNV, CDR2 YYDKDF (reference sequence). The CDR3 is made up of 16 amino acids. The CDR3 region is CATSSFRDRGLDEAFF. The CDR3 region has the DNA TGTGCCACCAGCAGTTTCCGGGACAGGGGGCTCGATGAAGCTTTCTTT.

The V call is TRBV18, the J call TRBJ1-6, with unresolved D. Trimming cost V 2 bases and J 5 bases, with 13 bases left between them. This CDR3 has 16 amino acids. Germline V lookup: CDR1 KGHSH, CDR2 LQKENI. The CDR3: CASSPSKWRDNSPLHF. The DNA of the CDR3 is TGTGCCAGCTCACCAAGTAAATGGAGGGATAATTCACCCCTCCACTTT. Variable domain in full (rest from reference TRBV18 and TRBJ1-6): NAGVMQNPRHLVRRRGQEARLRCSPMKGHSHVYWYRQLPEEGLKFMVYLQKENIIDESGMPKERFSAEFPKEGPSILRIQQVVRGDSAAYFCASSPSKWRDNSPLHFGNGTRLTVT.

In the case of this clone: Different DNA sequences within this sample yield the same CDR3. The gene calls are TRBV6-1 and TRBJ1-1; the D gene is possibly TRBD1 (6 bases). V was cut by 3 bases and J by 0 bases, with 8 bases left in between. This CDR3 contains 14 residues. In germline, CDR1 is MNHNS, CDR2 SASEGT. The CDR3: CASSDQGMNTEAFF. The CDR3 bases are TGTGCCAGCAGTGATCAGGGGATGAACACTGAAGCTTTCTTT.

The chain carries TRBV5-4 and TRBJ2-3, with D unresolved. Germline V gives CDR1 SGHNT, CDR2 YYREEE (reference sequence). The CDR3 has 16 residues. Trimming pared 0 bases from V and 4 bases from J, leaving 15 bases between. For the CDR3, the DNA is TGTGCCAGCAGCTTGGCCGCGGTGGTTTTCCCAGATACGCAGTATTTT. This translates into CASSLAAVVFPDTQYF.

This rearrangement joins TRBV7-2 to TRBJ1-2; TRBD1 matches 10 bases. The germline V gene encodes CDR1 SGHTA and CDR2 FQGNSA. This CDR3 has 16 amino acids. J lost 3 bases, V lost 4 bases, and 8 bases had no gene match. The CDR3 nucleotides are TGTGCCAGCAGCTCTGGGTGGGGGACAGGGGACTATGGCTACACCTTC. It codes for CASSSGWGTGDYGYTF.

This chain's CDR3 is CASRGQVVETQYF. In nucleotides, the CDR3 is TGTGCCAGCAGGGGACAGGTTGTAGAGACCCAGTACTTC. The V and J genes are TRBV6-5 and TRBJ2-5, with 8 bases that match TRBD1. V lost 6 bases, J lost 4 bases, and 4 bases stayed unmatched. Germline V gene sequence: CDR1 MNHEY, CDR2 SVGAGI. The CDR3 sequence is 13 residues long.

This chain joins TRBV5-5 and TRBJ2-7; D is undetermined. Trimming stripped 2 bases from V and 5 bases from J, with 8 bases between. The CDR3 totals 12 residues. Germline loops: CDR1 SGHKS, CDR2 YYEKEE (reference sequence). CDR3 sequence reads: CASSFILHEQYV. The DNA for the CDR3 is TGTGCCAGCAGCTTTATTCTCCACGAGCAGTACGTC.

This chain links TRBV4-1 with TRBJ2-3; tentatively, D is TRBD2 (5 bases). V lost 3 bases and J lost 5, with 6 bases in between. Looked up from germline, CDR1 is MGHRA and CDR2 is YSYEKL. CDR3 length equals 12 residues. In DNA, the CDR3 is TGCGCCAGCAGCCAGAGCGGAGATACGCAGTATTTT. The encoded protein is CASSQSGDTQYF.

The count of this clone is one. The chain couples TRBV6-1 to TRBJ2-7; the D gene is possibly TRBD2 (6 bases). This CDR3 has 15 amino acids. Per the germline V gene, CDR1 is MNHNS and CDR2 is SASEGT. The V and J ends lost 0 bases and 7 bases respectively, with 16 bases between them. CDR3 coding DNA: TGTGCCAGCAGTGAAGCGGTGGGGGGTAGAGGGGAGCAGTACGTC. Its protein is CASSEAVGGRGEQYV.

The chain joins TRBV7-2 to TRBJ1-2, with D possibly being TRBD1 (5 bases). The length of the CDR3 is 12 residues. CDR1 is SGHTA, CDR2 FQGNSA, per germline. Trimming stripped 3 bases from V and 5 bases from J, with 7 bases between. The CDR3 DNA sequence: TGTGCCAGCAGCTTCGGGGGTTATGGCTACACCTTC. This sequence encodes CASSFGGYGYTF.

V is TRBV18 and J is TRBJ1-3; perhaps TRBD1 as D (6 bases). This CDR3 comprises 15 residues. Trimming removed 5 bases from V and 0 bases from J, with 11 bases in between. The germline CDR1 and CDR2 sequences are KGHSH and LQKENI. CDR3 nucleotides: TGTGCCAGCTCATCCGACAGGACCTCTGGAAACACCATATATTTT. Its translation: CASSSDRTSGNTIYF.

The V call is TRBV5-5, the J call TRBJ1-5; maybe TRBD1 (6 bases). Trimming pared 4 bases from V and 1 base from J, leaving 12 bases between. Germline CDR1 is SGHKS and CDR2 is YYEKEE (reference sequence). The CDR3 has 15 residues. The CDR3 bases are TGTGCCAGCAGCCCCACAGGGATAAGCAATCAGCCCCAGCATTTT. Amino acid sequence: CASSPTGISNQPQHF.

This rearrangement joins TRBV7-2 to TRBJ2-7; D is unclear. Trimming left V 2 bases short and J 4 bases short, with 9 bases between. Germline V gene sequence: CDR1 SGHTA, CDR2 FQGNSA. The CDR3 totals 13 residues. The CDR3 spells CASSLSNNYEQYV. The CDR3 DNA reads as TGTGCCAGCAGCTTAAGTAACAATTACGAGCAGTACGTC.

This sequence joins TRBV7-8 and TRBJ1-1; D might be TRBD1 (6 bases). The germline gives CDR1 SGHVS, CDR2 FQNEAQ. The V gene lost 4 bases and the J gene lost 1 base, with 10 bases spanning the gap. This CDR3 has 14 amino acids. The CDR3 sequence is CASSSVGGNTEAFF. Here the CDR3 DNA reads TGTGCCAGCAGCTCAGTAGGGGGGAACACTGAAGCTTTCTTT.

The chain joins TRBV6-6 to TRBJ1-3; 8 positions match TRBD1. Trimming cost V 5 bases and J 4 bases; bases outside gene matches: 7. The CDR3 covers 15 residues. Looked up from germline, CDR1 is MNHNY and CDR2 is SVGAGI (reference sequence). CDR3: CASSRNTGGGNTIYF. The CDR3 region has the DNA TGTGCCAGCAGTCGAAACACAGGGGGAGGAAACACCATATATTTT.

The rearrangement links TRBV2 to TRBJ2-2, with TRBD1 matching 10 bases. Germline trimming cut 5 bases from V and 6 bases from J; bases unmatched to any gene: 6. From germline, CDR1 is SNHLY and CDR2 FYNNEI. This CDR3 is 15 amino acids long. For the CDR3, the DNA is TGTGCCAGCAGTCGACAGGGGGCGGAGGCCGGGGAGCTGTTTTTT. This translates into CASSRQGAEAGELFF.

The chain is built from TRBV4-1 and TRBJ1-1; D is perhaps TRBD1 (6 bases). Trimming left V 6 bases short and J 1 base short, with 9 bases between. The CDR3 is 13 amino acids. Germline V gene lookup returns CDR1 MGHRA and CDR2 YSYEKL. In DNA form, the CDR3 reads TGCGCCAGCAGTTCAGGGGAGAACACTGAAGCTTTCTTT. Its translation is CASSSGENTEAFF.

The chain combines TRBV2 with TRBJ1-5; a weak D match, TRBD1 (5 bases). From germline, CDR1 is SNHLY and CDR2 FYNNEI. The CDR3 consists of 17 residues. Trimming took off 2 bases at V and 1 base at J, with 15 bases between the two ends. CDR3 sequence reads: CASSEWKAGSSNQPQHF. The CDR3 DNA is TGTGCCAGCAGTGAATGGAAGGCAGGGTCGAGCAATCAGCCCCAGCATTTT.

The rearrangement joins TRBV16 to TRBJ1-4; 7 bases match TRBD1. From germline, CDR1 is KGHSY and CDR2 FQNENV. The CDR3 is made up of 16 amino acids. After removal of 6 bases from V and 4 bases from J, the junction contained 11 bases not matched to a gene. DNA of the CDR3: TGTGCCAGCAGACAACCCGGGACAGTGTTTAATGAAAAACTGTTTTTT. It specifies CASRQPGTVFNEKLFF.

The rearrangement joins TRBV2 to TRBJ1-3, with D unresolved. The V end lost 3 bases, the J end lost 0 bases, and 12 bases lay between the germline ends. The germline CDR1 and CDR2 sequences are SNHLY and FYNNEI. The CDR3 loop spans 16 amino acids. The CDR3 here is CASSEEGVSSGNTIYF. CDR3 nucleotides: TGTGCCAGCAGTGAGGAGGGTGTTAGCTCTGGAAACACCATATATTTT. The full variable domain, in which reference TRBV2 and TRBJ1-3 provide the parts outside the CDR3, is EPEVTQTPSHQVTQMGQEVILRCVPISNHLYFYWYRQILGQKVEFLVSFYNNEISEKSEIFDDQFSVERPDGSNFTLKIRSTKLEDSAMYFCASSEEGVSSGNTIYFGEGSWLTVV.

This chain connects TRBV19 to TRBJ1-2; 7 bases are a match to TRBD1. CDR3 length: 15 residues. The V gene end was trimmed by 1 base and the J gene end by 3 bases; junction bases not matched to a gene: 5. Germline-derived CDR1 and CDR2 are LNHDA and SQIVND (reference sequence). The CDR3: CASSIGEGADYGYTF. The CDR3 DNA is TGTGCCAGTAGTATAGGAGAGGGGGCGGACTATGGCTACACCTTC.

The V call is TRBV14, the J call TRBJ1-2; D possibly corresponds to TRBD1 (5 bases). Germline CDR1 is SGHDN and CDR2 is FVKESK. V was cut by 3 bases and J by 8 bases, with 13 bases left in between. The CDR3 has 13 residues. CDR3 in amino acids: CASSHIQVGGYTF. CDR3 in DNA: TGTGCCAGCAGCCATATACAGGTGGGCGGCTACACCTTC.

The CDR3 reads CASSLGTDLDTQYF. CDR3 in DNA: TGTGCCAGCAGCCTCGGGACAGACCTAGATACGCAGTATTTT. The V gene is TRBV7-9, the J gene TRBJ2-3; 7 bases align to TRBD1. The trim removed 5 bases at V and 5 bases at J, leaving 7 bases unmatched. Germline CDR1 SEHNR, CDR2 FQNEAQ (reference sequence). The CDR3 spans 14 residues. The variable domain in full, completed from reference TRBV7-9 and TRBJ2-3, reads DTGVSQNPRHKITKRGQNVTFRCDPISEHNRLYWYRQTLGQGPEFLTYFQNEAQLEKSRLLSDRFSAERPKGSFSTLEIQRTEQGDSAMYLCASSLGTDLDTQYFGPGTRLTVL.

The table lists this clone with a few counts. CDR3 DNA: TGCGCCAGCAGCAGAGGTGGACAGATCTATGGCTACACCTTC. Translating gives CASSRGGQIYGYTF. V and J are TRBV5-1 and TRBJ1-2; a weak D match, TRBD1 (6 bases). CDR1 and CDR2 from the germline V gene are SGHRS and YFSETQ. V lost 4 bases to trimming and J lost 4 bases, with 14 bases between them. There are 14 residues in the CDR3.

V is TRBV24-1 and J is TRBJ2-3; no definite D call. CDR3 length: 15 amino acids. V lost 1 base to trimming and J lost 0 bases, with 7 bases between them. Germline assignment: CDR1 KGHDR and CDR2 SFDVKD. CDR3 sequence reads: CATSDFPVSTDTQYF. The CDR3 nucleotides read TGTGCCACCAGTGATTTCCCCGTTAGCACAGATACGCAGTATTTT.

The chain joins TRBV4-1 to TRBJ2-3; TRBD2 agrees at 13 bases. The CDR3 spans 17 residues. V shed 1 base, J shed 4 bases, and the junction held 5 bases outside the gene matches. Germline V gives CDR1 MGHRA, CDR2 YSYEKL. Here the CDR3 DNA reads TGCGCCAGCAGCCAAGGTGGACTAGCGGGGGTATCAGATACGCAGTATTTT. Translated, it gives CASSQGGLAGVSDTQYF.

This sequence joins TRBV12-3 or TRBV12-4 and TRBJ1-2; no definite D call. The CDR3 loop spans 13 amino acids. V was cut by 7 bases and J by 4 bases, with 13 bases left in between. The CDR3 nucleotides are TGTGCCAGCACCCTTCGCCAGTTCTATGGCTACACCTTC. This gives the protein CASTLRQFYGYTF.

The V and J genes are TRBV4-1 and TRBJ2-1; 7 bases line up with TRBD2. The CDR3 is made up of 17 amino acids. Per germline, CDR1 MGHRA and CDR2 YSYEKL. V trimming: 4 bases; J trimming: 5 bases; junction bases outside the gene matches: 14. In DNA form, the CDR3 reads TGCGCCAGCAGCCTCTTAGGGATACCCAGCGGGGACAATGAGCAGTTCTTC. Translation: CASSLLGIPSGDNEQFF.

This chain links TRBV5-6 with TRBJ1-2; 8 bases are shared with TRBD1. The V and J ends lost 0 bases and 6 bases, in that order; junction bases with no gene match: 7. The CDR3 is made up of 15 amino acids. CDR1 is SGHDT, CDR2 YYEEEE, per germline. The CDR3 nucleotides read TGTGCCAGCAGCTTGGACGGCAGGGGGCCAGATGGCTACACCTTC. This gives the protein CASSLDGRGPDGYTF.

The V and J genes are TRBV10-3 and TRBJ1-5; TRBD1 matches at 10 bases. Unmatched junction bases numbered 6, after V lost 8 bases and J lost 5 bases. Germline CDR1 ENHRY, CDR2 SYGVKD. The CDR3 has 14 residues. Here the CDR3 reads CAIGTGEKDQPQHF. The CDR3, as DNA: TGTGCCATCGGGACAGGGGAGAAGGATCAGCCCCAGCATTTT.